This T cell receptor (beta chain) derives from a study of T-cell reconstitution after alpha-beta-depleted transplantation in children. TCRbeta library construction was performed incorporating unique molecular identifiers. TCRdb itself ran the PCR reads through MiXCR, one entry per CDR3 protein. The table includes around 680,000 distinct CDR3 sequences, 16% detected once. V lost 5 bases to trimming and J lost 6 bases; unmatched junction nucleotides: 4. Per the germline V gene, CDR1 is SGHTA and CDR2 is FQGNSA. This CDR3 is built from 12 residues. In this sample, this clonotype turned up a few times. The chain carries TRBV7-2 and TRBJ2-7, with TRBD1 matching 7 bases. This TCR derives from a human donor who donated a stem cell graft to a child with acute myeloid leukemia. The starting material was PBMCs from the stem cell graft donor, obtained from the stem cell graft. The CDR3 nucleotides are TGTGCCAGCAGCGAACAGGGGCGCGAGCAGTACTTC. Translation: CASSEQGREQYF.